Below are 24 T cell receptor beta chains sequenced from a single sample in a study of blood T cell repertoires in COVID-19. Using immunoSEQ multiplex PCR, the repertoire was profiled, and TCRdb retains in-frame clones only, with some absent. The sample lists 250,000 or so clones; around 87% were seen once. Sequencing was performed on peripheral blood. The receptors shown here come from a middle-aged woman who had recovered from COVID-19.

The genes are TRBV3-1 (or the pseudogene TRBV3-2) and TRBJ2-1, with D possibly TRBD1 on 6 matching bases. The CDR3 is 12 residues long. V was pared by 2 bases and J by 12 bases, with 11 bases between. CDR1 and CDR2 from the germline V gene are LGHDT and YNNKEL (reference sequence). CDR3 coding DNA: TGTGCCAGCAGCCAATCCATAGGGGGGCAGTTCTTC. The encoded protein is CASSQSIGGQFF.

This sequence joins TRBV27 and TRBJ1-1; D gene ambiguous. Trimming removed 3 bases from V and 4 bases from J, with 12 bases in between. Germline CDR1 reads MNHEY; CDR2 reads SMNVEV (reference sequence). CDR3 size: 14 residues. CDR3 in DNA: TGTGCCAGCAGTTTGGCGGGCGGGGTCACTGAAGCTTTCTTT. Amino acids: CASSLAGGVTEAFF.

This clone was detected once. The genes are TRBV7-5 and TRBJ1-1; the D call TRBD1 from the table was never checked on the DNA. TRBV7-5 has pseudogene status. The CDR3 runs 17 residues. Here the CDR3 DNA reads TGTGCCAGAAGCCCTCCGGGACAGGGGGCATGGGGCACTGAAGCTTTCTTT. Encoded protein: CARSPPGQGAWGTEAFF.

This sequence joins TRBV30 and TRBJ2-5; 10 bases agree with TRBD2. CDR3 length equals 14 residues. V shed 5 bases, J shed 2 bases, and the junction held 5 bases outside the gene matches. Per the germline V gene, CDR1 is GTSNPN and CDR2 is SVGIG (reference sequence). CDR3 bases: TGTGCCTGGCAGTCAGCGGGGGGGCAAGAGACCCAGTACTTC. It codes for CAWQSAGGQETQYF.

The V gene is TRBV4-1, the J gene TRBJ1-1; maybe TRBD1 (6 bases). The germline CDR1 and CDR2 sequences are MGHRA and YSYEKL. The CDR3 sequence is 15 residues long. V lost 2 bases to trimming and J lost 2 bases, with 12 bases between them. The chain's CDR3 is CASSQKDRLNTEAFF. The CDR3 region has the DNA TGCGCCAGCAGCCAAAAGGACAGACTAAACACTGAAGCTTTCTTT.

The V gene is TRBV7-3, the J gene TRBJ2-7; 11 positions agree with TRBD2. V was pared by 5 bases and J by 7 bases, with 10 bases of the junction left unmatched. This CDR3 contains 15 residues. Germline CDR1 reads SGHTA; CDR2 reads FQGTGA. CDR3 DNA sequence: TGTGCCAGCAGCCCTTTAGCGGGGGGGCCGAGTGAGCAGTACTTC. As protein: CASSPLAGGPSEQYF.

The gene calls are TRBV6-5 and TRBJ2-1; possible D gene TRBD2, 7 bases. Germline values: CDR1 MNHEY, CDR2 SVGAGI. The CDR3 contains 15 residues. V lost 0 bases to trimming and J lost 7 bases, with 13 bases between them. The chain's CDR3 is CASSYSGGLGNEQFF. The CDR3, as DNA: TGTGCCAGCAGTTACTCGGGGGGGCTAGGGAATGAGCAGTTCTTC.

The rearrangement uses TRBV7-8 and TRBJ1-3; no reliable D call. Trimming took off 5 bases at V and 2 bases at J, with 25 bases between the two ends. Germline V gene lookup returns CDR1 SGHVS and CDR2 FQNEAQ. This CDR3 is built from 19 residues. CDR3 sequence reads: CASSRVRGSRIWTGNTIYF. The DNA of the CDR3 is TGTGCCAGCAGCCGCGTGCGAGGGTCAAGAATCTGGACTGGAAACACCATATATTTT.

This chain connects TRBV3-1 (or the pseudogene TRBV3-2) to TRBJ1-6; 7 bases match TRBD1. The CDR3 totals 15 residues. Germline loops: CDR1 LGHDT, CDR2 YNNKEL (reference sequence). J was trimmed by 9 bases and V by 3 bases; bases with no gene match: 8. In nucleotides, the CDR3 is TGTGCCAGCAGCCAGGCACAGGGGTCGAGTTCACCCCTCCACTTT. It encodes CASSQAQGSSSPLHF.

The rearrangement links TRBV7-8 to TRBJ1-1, with TRBD1 identical over 8 bases. The CDR3 contains 14 residues. V was pared by 5 bases and J by 1 base, with 3 bases of the junction left unmatched. In germline, CDR1 is SGHVS, CDR2 FQNEAQ. CDR3 bases: TGTGCCAGCAGCCCAGACAGGGGGAACACTGAAGCTTTCTTT. Translating gives CASSPDRGNTEAFF. Filled out from reference TRBV7-8 and TRBJ1-1, the complete variable domain reads GAGVSQSPRYKVAKRGQDVALRCDPISGHVSLFWYQQALGQGPEFLTYFQNEAQLDKSGLPSDRFFAERPEGSVSTLKIQRTQQEDSAVYLCASSPDRGNTEAFFGQGTRLTVV.

This clone was found a few times. CDR3 nucleotides: TGTGCCTGGAGTATACAGGGCGGCAATCAGCCCCAGCATTTT. Amino acid sequence: CAWSIQGGNQPQHF. V usage is TRBV30 and J usage is TRBJ1-5, with a tentative D call TRBD1 (6 bases). Germline lookup yields CDR1 GTSNPN and CDR2 SVGIG (reference sequence). V was trimmed by 2 bases and J by 2 bases, leaving 10 bases between them. This CDR3 comprises 14 residues.

The chain joins TRBV6-5 to TRBJ2-1; D is unclear. The CDR3 totals 15 residues. Trimming stripped 4 bases from V and 0 bases from J, with 10 bases between. Germline CDR1 MNHEY, CDR2 SVGAGI. The CDR3 loop reads CASSLSQVSYNEQFF. CDR3 sequence (DNA): TGTGCCAGCAGTTTATCGCAGGTCTCCTACAATGAGCAGTTCTTC.

This chain uses TRBV6-1 with TRBJ1-2; D remains unclear. Between the trimmed V and J ends, which lost 1 base and 4 bases, there was a span of 7 bases. The CDR3 is 13 amino acids. The germline V gene encodes CDR1 MNHNS and CDR2 SASEGT. CDR3 in amino acids: CASSEVPVYGYTF. As DNA, the CDR3 is TGTGCCAGCAGTGAAGTACCAGTCTATGGCTACACCTTC.

The chain employs TRBV12-5 and TRBJ2-1, with 7 bases that match TRBD1. Per germline, CDR1 LGHNT and CDR2 FRNRAP. J gave up 10 bases and V 0 bases, and 15 bases lay outside the gene matches. The CDR3 is 17 residues long. In DNA form, the CDR3 reads TGTGCTAGTGGTTTGGTAGGCCAATCTTCGACAGGGAAAGAGCAGTTCTTC. It codes for CASGLVGQSSTGKEQFF. Combining the CDR3 with reference TRBV12-5 and TRBJ2-1 gives the whole variable domain DARVTQTPRHKVTEMGQEVTMRCQPILGHNTVFWYRQTMMQGLELLAYFRNRAPLDDSGMPKDRFSAEMPDATLATLKIQPSEPRDSAVYFCASGLVGQSSTGKEQFFGPGTRLTVL.

The chain joins TRBV3-1 (or the pseudogene TRBV3-2) to TRBJ2-1; maybe TRBD1 (6 bases). The germline gives CDR1 LGHDT, CDR2 YNNKEL (reference sequence). V lost 6 bases, J lost 7 bases, and 13 bases lay in between. The CDR3 runs to 13 residues. The CDR3 spells CASSPTGLNEQFF. The CDR3 nucleotides read TGTGCCAGCAGTCCGACAGGATTAAATGAGCAGTTCTTC.

The V and J genes are TRBV5-1 and TRBJ1-6; possibly TRBD1 for D (5 bases). V was trimmed by 0 bases and J by 1 base, leaving 8 bases between them. The germline V gene has CDR1 SGHRS and CDR2 YFSETQ. The CDR3 loop spans 16 amino acids. The CDR3 DNA sequence: TGCGCCAGCAGCTTGGGGCAGGGTTCCTATAATTCACCCCTCCACTTT. It specifies CASSLGQGSYNSPLHF.

This CDR3 is CASSDRTGGEKLFF. The CDR3 coding sequence is TGTGCCAGCAGTGACAGGACCGGGGGTGAAAAACTGTTTTTT. The chain combines TRBV2 with TRBJ1-4; TRBD1 is a possible D gene (5 bases). The CDR3 totals 14 residues. Germline lookup yields CDR1 SNHLY and CDR2 FYNNEI. The ends were cut back, 3 bases at V and 7 bases at J, with 12 bases in the middle.

This clone has a single count. The rearrangement links TRBV30 to TRBJ1-6, with unresolved D. This CDR3 has 13 amino acids. The V gene's germline CDR1 is GTSNPN and CDR2 SVGIG (reference sequence). V dropped 0 bases and J dropped 7 bases, with 7 bases sitting between them. As DNA, the CDR3 is TGTGCCTGGAGTGTAAACAGAAATTCACCCCTCCACTTT. Translation gives CAWSVNRNSPLHF.

The chain joins TRBV25-1 to TRBJ1-2, with a possible D match to TRBD1 (5 bases). Looked up from germline, CDR1 is MGHDK and CDR2 is SYGVNS. Trimming took off 5 bases at V and 2 bases at J, with 12 bases between the two ends. CDR3 length: 14 residues. CDR3 region: CASSWGEENYGYTF. In DNA form, the CDR3 reads TGTGCCAGCAGTTGGGGGGAGGAGAACTATGGCTACACCTTC.

This chain's CDR3 is CATSRDLIGSNYGYTF. CDR3 coding DNA: TGTGCCACCAGCAGAGATCTAATTGGTTCTAACTATGGCTACACCTTC. V and J are TRBV15 and TRBJ1-2; no firm D call. The germline gives CDR1 LNHNV, CDR2 YYDKDF (reference sequence). With 0 bases removed from V and 0 bases from J, the gap between germline ends came to 11 bases. The CDR3 length is 16 residues. Using reference TRBV15 and TRBJ1-2 for the parts outside the CDR3, the full variable domain is DAMVIQNPRYQVTQFGKPVTLSCSQTLNHNVMYWYQQKSSQAPKLLFHYYDKDFNNEADTPDNFQSRRPNTSFCFLDIRSPGLGDTAMYLCATSRDLIGSNYGYTFGSGTRLTVV.

This chain uses TRBV10-1 with TRBJ2-7, with D possibly being TRBD2 (5 bases). This CDR3 region has 13 residues. With 7 bases removed from V and 1 base from J, the gap between germline ends came to 11 bases. Per the germline V gene, CDR1 is WNHNN and CDR2 is SYGVQD (reference sequence). The CDR3 DNA reads as TGCGCCAGCACCCCTAGCCTTTCCTACGAGCAGTACTTC. Translation gives CASTPSLSYEQYF.

The chain has TRBV4-1 and TRBJ1-4; D possibly corresponds to TRBD1 (6 bases). Trimming took 1 base from V and 6 from J, leaving 18 bases between them. The CDR3 contains 17 residues. Germline CDR1 and CDR2: MGHRA and YSYEKL. The CDR3: CASSQARLGADYEKLFF. The CDR3 region has the DNA TGCGCCAGCAGCCAAGCTCGTCTGGGGGCAGATTATGAAAAACTGTTTTTT.

The chain recombines TRBV5-5 with TRBJ1-5, with TRBD1 as a possible D gene (5 bases). V was clipped by 4 bases and J by 9 bases, with 17 bases between them. Per the germline V gene, CDR1 is SGHKS and CDR2 is YYEKEE (reference sequence). This CDR3 comprises 14 residues. The CDR3 loop reads CASSPTVPMGPQHF. CDR3 sequence (DNA): TGTGCCAGCAGCCCGACAGTCCCCATGGGGCCCCAGCATTTT. Together with reference TRBV5-5 and TRBJ1-5, the CDR3 gives the full variable domain: DAGVTQSPTHLIKTRGQQVTLRCSPISGHKSVSWYQQVLGQGPQFIFQYYEKEERGRGNFPDRFSARQFPNYSSELNVNALLLGDSALYLCASSPTVPMGPQHFGDGTRLSIL.

The chain combines TRBV6-1 with TRBJ2-7, with TRBD2 matching over 7 bases. CDR1 is MNHNS, CDR2 SASEGT, per germline. There are 16 residues in the CDR3. With V trimmed by 2 bases and J by 3 bases, 10 bases remained unmatched. Written as DNA, the CDR3 is TGTGCCAGCAGTGAAATGGGGGGGAGCGAGGGCTACGAGCAGTACTTC. It specifies CASSEMGGSEGYEQYF.